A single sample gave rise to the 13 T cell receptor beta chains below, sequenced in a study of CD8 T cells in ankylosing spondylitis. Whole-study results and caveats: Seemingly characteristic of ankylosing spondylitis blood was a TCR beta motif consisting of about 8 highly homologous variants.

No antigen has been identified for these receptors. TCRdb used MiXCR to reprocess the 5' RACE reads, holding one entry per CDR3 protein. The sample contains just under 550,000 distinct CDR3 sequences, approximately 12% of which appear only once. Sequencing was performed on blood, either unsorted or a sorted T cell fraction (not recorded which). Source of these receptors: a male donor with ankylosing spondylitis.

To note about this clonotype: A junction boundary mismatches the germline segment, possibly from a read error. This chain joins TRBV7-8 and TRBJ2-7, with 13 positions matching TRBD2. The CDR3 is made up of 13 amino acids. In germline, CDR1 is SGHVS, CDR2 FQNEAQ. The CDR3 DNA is TGTGCCAGCAGCACCCGGACTAGCGGGAGTCCAGTCTTC. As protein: CASSTRTSGSPVF. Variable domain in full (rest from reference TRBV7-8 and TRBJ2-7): GAGVSQSPRYKVAKRGQDVALRCDPISGHVSLFWYQQALGQGPEFLTYFQNEAQLDKSGLPSDRFFAERPEGSVSTLKIQRTQQEDSAVYLCASSTRTSGSPVFGPGTRLTVT.

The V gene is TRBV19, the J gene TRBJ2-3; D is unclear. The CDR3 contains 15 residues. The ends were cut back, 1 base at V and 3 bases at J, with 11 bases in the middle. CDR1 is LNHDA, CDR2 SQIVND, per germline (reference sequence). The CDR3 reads CASSIGTMGTDTQYF. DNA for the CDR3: TGTGCCAGTAGTATAGGGACCATGGGGACAGATACGCAGTATTTT.

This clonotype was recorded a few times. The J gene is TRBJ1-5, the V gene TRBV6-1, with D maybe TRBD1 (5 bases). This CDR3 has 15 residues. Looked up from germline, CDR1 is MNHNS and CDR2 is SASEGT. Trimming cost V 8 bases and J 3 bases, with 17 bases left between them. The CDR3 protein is CASFLGQLINQPQHF. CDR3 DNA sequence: TGTGCCAGCTTTCTGGGGCAGCTAATCAATCAGCCCCAGCATTTT.

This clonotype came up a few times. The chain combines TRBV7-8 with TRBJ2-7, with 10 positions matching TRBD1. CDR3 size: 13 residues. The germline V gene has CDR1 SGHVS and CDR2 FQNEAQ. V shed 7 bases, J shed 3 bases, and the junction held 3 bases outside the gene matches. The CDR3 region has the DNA TGTGCCAGCACCTGGACAGGGGGCTACGAGCAGTACTTC. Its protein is CASTWTGGYEQYF.

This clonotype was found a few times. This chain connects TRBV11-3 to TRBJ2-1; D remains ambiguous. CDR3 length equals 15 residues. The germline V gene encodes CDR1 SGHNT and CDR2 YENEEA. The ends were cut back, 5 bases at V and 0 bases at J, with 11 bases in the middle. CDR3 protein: CASSTHLSSYNEQFF. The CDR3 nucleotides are TGTGCCAGCAGCACCCATTTGAGCTCCTACAATGAGCAGTTCTTC.

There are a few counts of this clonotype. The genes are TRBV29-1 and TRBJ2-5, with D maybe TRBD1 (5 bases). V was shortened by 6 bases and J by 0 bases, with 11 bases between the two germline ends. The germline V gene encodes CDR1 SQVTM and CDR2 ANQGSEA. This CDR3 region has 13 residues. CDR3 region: CSVPRVDQETQYF. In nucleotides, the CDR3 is TGCAGCGTCCCCAGGGTGGACCAAGAGACCCAGTACTTC.

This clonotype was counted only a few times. The CDR3 DNA reads as TGCAGTGCTAGAACTCCGGGACAGGAGCCCCAGCATTTT. It encodes CSARTPGQEPQHF. This rearrangement joins TRBV20-1 to TRBJ1-5, with TRBD1 identical over 8 bases. Germline V lookup: CDR1 DFQATT, CDR2 SNEGSKA (reference sequence). The J segment lost 8 bases and the V segment lost 2 bases, leaving 5 bases of the junction unmatched. This CDR3 contains 13 residues.

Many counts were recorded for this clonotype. The CDR3, as DNA: TGCGCCAGCAGCCAAGGCCACGGCACAGATACGCAGTATTTT. It yields the protein CASSQGHGTDTQYF. This chain connects TRBV5-1 to TRBJ2-3; D gene ambiguous. The CDR3 is made up of 14 amino acids. The germline CDR1 and CDR2 sequences are SGHRS and YFSETQ. The V end lost 4 bases, the J end lost 1 base, and 10 bases lay between the germline ends. The full variable domain, rest sourced from reference TRBV5-1 and TRBJ2-3, is KAGVTQTPRYLIKTRGQQVTLSCSPISGHRSVSWYQQTPGQGLQFLFEYFSETQRNKGNFPGRFSGRQFSNSRSEMNVSTLELGDSALYLCASSQGHGTDTQYFGPGTRLTVL.

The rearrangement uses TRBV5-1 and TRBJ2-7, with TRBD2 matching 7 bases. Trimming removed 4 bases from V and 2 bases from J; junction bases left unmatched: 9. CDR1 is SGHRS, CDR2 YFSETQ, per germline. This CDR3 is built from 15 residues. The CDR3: CASSPGGSLPYEQYV. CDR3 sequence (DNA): TGCGCCAGCAGCCCCGGGGGGTCCCTACCCTACGAGCAGTACGTC.

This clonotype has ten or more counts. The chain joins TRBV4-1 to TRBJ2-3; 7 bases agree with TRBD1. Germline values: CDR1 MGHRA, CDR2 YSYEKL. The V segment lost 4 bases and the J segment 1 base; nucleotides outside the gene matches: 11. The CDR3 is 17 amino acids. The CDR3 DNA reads TGCGCCAGCAGCCTAATCTCGACAGGGTTGGGCACAGATACGCAGTATTTT. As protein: CASSLISTGLGTDTQYF.

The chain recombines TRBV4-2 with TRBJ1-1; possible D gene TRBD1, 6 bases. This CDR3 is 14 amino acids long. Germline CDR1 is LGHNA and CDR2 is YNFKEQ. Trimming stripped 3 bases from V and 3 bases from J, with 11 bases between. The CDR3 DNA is TGTGCCAGCAGCCATGGGGGCGCGGACACTGAAGCTTTCTTT. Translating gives CASSHGGADTEAFF.

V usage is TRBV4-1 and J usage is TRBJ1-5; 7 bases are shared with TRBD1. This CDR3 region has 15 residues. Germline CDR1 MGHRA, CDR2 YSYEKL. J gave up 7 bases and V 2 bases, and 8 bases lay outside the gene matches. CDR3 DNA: TGCGCCAGCAGCCAAACGGACAGGCGGGGACAGCCCCAGCATTTT. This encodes CASSQTDRRGQPQHF.

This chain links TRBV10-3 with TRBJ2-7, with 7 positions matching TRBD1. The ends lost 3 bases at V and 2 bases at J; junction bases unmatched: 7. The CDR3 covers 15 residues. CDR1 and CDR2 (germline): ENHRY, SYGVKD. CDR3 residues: CAISEATGQTYEQYF. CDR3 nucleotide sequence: TGTGCCATCAGTGAAGCGACAGGGCAAACCTACGAGCAGTACTTC.